The 28 T cell receptor beta chains in this list originate from one sample, sequenced in a study of T cells in localized non-small cell lung cancer. Profiled with immunoSEQ multiplex PCR; TCRdb holds only in-frame clones, not every one. The sample shows 60,000 to 75,000 clones, 70% to 90% of them seen only once. The sample consisted of peripheral blood, taken before any cancer treatment. The receptors shown here come from a female donor over 55 with stage I lung adenocarcinoma.

This clone has just a few counts. The chain employs TRBV14 and TRBJ1-1; TRBD1 aligns across 9 bases. Germline CDR1 is SGHDN and CDR2 is FVKESK. The CDR3 sequence is 13 residues long. Trimming cost V 4 bases and J 5 bases; bases outside gene matches: 2. CDR3 region: CASSLGQGTEAFF. The CDR3 DNA is TGTGCCAGCAGCCTGGGACAGGGAACTGAAGCTTTCTTT.

The chain has TRBV5-8 and TRBJ2-2, with D hard to call. V was cut by 0 bases and J by 1 base, with 7 bases left in between. The CDR3 sequence is 15 residues long. Germline CDR1 SGHTS, CDR2 YDEGEE. The CDR3 nucleotides are TGTGCCAGCAGCTTGGTAGTAAAGAACACCGGGGAGCTGTTTTTT. Encoded protein: CASSLVVKNTGELFF.

The chain joins TRBV7-8 to TRBJ2-1, with 7 bases that match TRBD1. From germline, CDR1 is SGHVS and CDR2 FQNEAQ. The J segment lost 4 bases and the V segment lost 1 base, leaving 10 bases of the junction unmatched. The CDR3 sequence is 17 residues long. DNA for the CDR3: TGTGCCAGCAGCTTAGTATCATTACAGGGGACATACAATGAGCAGTTCTTC. The encoded protein is CASSLVSLQGTYNEQFF.

The rearrangement links TRBV7-9 to TRBJ2-7; 10 nucleotides agree with TRBD1. The junction had 8 bases not matched to a gene; V was cut back by 4 bases and J by 5 bases. CDR1 is SEHNR and CDR2 is FQNEAQ in the germline V gene (reference sequence). The CDR3 contains 15 residues. The CDR3 is CASSSDRGRRHEQYF. CDR3 in DNA: TGTGCCAGCAGCTCAGACAGGGGGCGAAGACACGAGCAGTACTTC.

The chain combines TRBV7-2 with TRBJ2-5; 8 nucleotides match TRBD2. CDR3 length equals 14 residues. Germline CDR1 reads SGHTA; CDR2 reads FQGNSA. V shed 5 bases and J 5 bases; nucleotides not matched to a gene: 7. CDR3 loop: CASSARGARETQYF. CDR3 coding DNA: TGTGCCAGCAGCGCGCGGGGGGCTAGGGAGACCCAGTACTTC. The entire variable domain, with the rest obtained from reference TRBV7-2 and TRBJ2-5, is as follows: GAGVSQSPSNKVTEKGKDVELRCDPISGHTALYWYRQSLGQGLEFLIYFQGNSAPDKSGLPSDRFSAERTGGSVSTLTIQRTQQEDSAVYLCASSARGARETQYFGPGTRLLVL.

This chain links TRBV7-6 with TRBJ2-5; no clear D. The germline gives CDR1 SGHVS, CDR2 FNYEAQ. The CDR3 totals 15 residues. With 4 bases removed from V and 2 bases from J, the gap between germline ends came to 14 bases. As DNA, the CDR3 is TGTGCCAGCAGCTACGGGCAAACAGCTCAAGAGACCCAGTACTTC. As protein: CASSYGQTAQETQYF.

The CDR3 bases are TGTGCCAGTGGACTAGCGGGAGGAGATACGCAGTATTTT. This codes for CASGLAGGDTQYF. The rearrangement links TRBV25-1 to TRBJ2-3; 14 nucleotides align to TRBD2. Germline CDR1 MGHDK, CDR2 SYGVNS. The CDR3 runs 13 residues. V lost 9 bases to trimming and J lost 5 bases; unmatched junction nucleotides: 1. Full variable domain (remainder filled in from reference TRBV25-1 and TRBJ2-3): EADIYQTPRYLVIGTGKKITLECSQTMGHDKMYWYQQDPGMELHLIHYSYGVNSTEKGDLSSESTVSRIRTEHFPLTLESARPSHTSQYLCASGLAGGDTQYFGPGTRLTVL.

The rearrangement uses TRBV28 and TRBJ1-4, with D uncertain. CDR3 length: 15 amino acids. V dropped 1 base and J dropped 5 bases, with 11 bases sitting between them. Germline lookup yields CDR1 MDHEN and CDR2 SYDVKM. The chain's CDR3 is CASSLLGSQNEKLFF. Written as DNA, the CDR3 is TGTGCCAGCAGTTTATTGGGGAGTCAAAATGAAAAACTGTTTTTT. The whole variable domain, remainder taken from reference TRBV28 and TRBJ1-4, is DVKVTQSSRYLVKRTGEKVFLECVQDMDHENMFWYRQDPGLGLRLIYFSYDVKMKEKGDIPEGYSVSREKKERFSLILESASTNQTSMYLCASSLLGSQNEKLFFGSGTQLSVL.

This clone was recorded only once. CDR3 region: CATSRAGGLSYEQYF. The CDR3 bases are TGTGCCACCAGCAGAGCGGGGGGCCTCTCCTACGAGCAGTACTTC. The chain links TRBV15 to TRBJ2-7; possible D gene TRBD2, 7 bases. Germline V gene data show CDR1 as LNHNV and CDR2 as YYDKDF (reference sequence). The CDR3 spans 15 residues. Trimming shortened V by 1 base and J by 0 bases, and 10 bases separated the two germline ends.

V gene TRBV5-1 combines with J gene TRBJ1-5; D is possibly TRBD1 (5 bases). The CDR3 has 14 amino acids. In germline, CDR1 is SGHRS, CDR2 YFSETQ. V was cut by 2 bases and J by 3 bases, with 9 bases left in between. The CDR3, as DNA: TGCGCCAGCAGCTTCGGGGCTTTCAATCAGCCCCAGCATTTT. Translated: CASSFGAFNQPQHF.

The chain carries TRBV6-6 and TRBJ1-1; no definite D call. Germline-derived CDR1 and CDR2 are MNHNY and SVGAGI (reference sequence). The CDR3 contains 13 residues. The germline V and J ends were trimmed by 5 bases and 3 bases, with 10 bases remaining between them. The CDR3 DNA sequence: TGTGCCAGCAGTAGACGTCGGGACACTGAAGCTTTCTTT. Its translation: CASSRRRDTEAFF.

The genes are TRBV11-2 and TRBJ1-2; a possible D gene is TRBD1 (5 bases). The germline CDR1 and CDR2 sequences are SGHAT and FQNNGV. V gave up 5 bases and J gave up 4 bases, with 17 bases separating them. This CDR3 contains 15 residues. The CDR3 here is CASSRRQTGGYGYTF. In nucleotides, the CDR3 is TGTGCCAGCAGCCGTCGACAGACGGGGGGCTATGGCTACACCTTC.

V is TRBV7-3 and J is TRBJ1-1; D unclear. V was cut by 6 bases and J by 3 bases, with 14 bases left in between. The CDR3 loop spans 14 amino acids. The germline gives CDR1 SGHTA, CDR2 FQGTGA. CDR3 in DNA: TGTGCCAGCAGTCCACAAGGTTGGGACACTGAAGCTTTCTTT. Protein sequence: CASSPQGWDTEAFF.

V is TRBV5-1 and J is TRBJ1-5; 7 bases agree with TRBD1. J was trimmed by 2 bases and V by 4 bases; bases with no gene match: 3. Germline-derived CDR1 and CDR2 are SGHRS and YFSETQ. The CDR3 is made up of 14 amino acids. CDR3 in amino acids: CASSRDSGNQPQHF. The CDR3 DNA reads TGCGCCAGCAGCCGGGACAGTGGCAATCAGCCCCAGCATTTT.

The V gene is TRBV4-1, the J gene TRBJ2-7, with D perhaps TRBD2 (5 bases). Germline assignment: CDR1 MGHRA and CDR2 YSYEKL. The germline V and J ends were trimmed by 5 bases and 1 base, with 21 bases remaining between them. CDR3 size: 17 residues. The DNA of the CDR3 is TGCGCCAGCAGCGCAGGACGTGTGGACTTACCTTCCTACGAGCAGTACTTC. This sequence encodes CASSAGRVDLPSYEQYF.

The chain uses TRBV6-1 and TRBJ2-2; D unresolved. The germline CDR1 and CDR2 sequences are MNHNS and SASEGT. V was pared by 1 base and J by 12 bases, with 9 bases between. The CDR3 runs 12 residues. CDR3 DNA: TGTGCCAGCAGTGAAGATCGCAGCCAGCTGTTTTTT. As protein: CASSEDRSQLFF.

Points on this clone: A read error may produce the germline difference seen at one junction end. The V call is TRBV19, the J call TRBJ2-4; the D call may be TRBD1 or TRBD2 (5 bases each). Germline loops: CDR1 LNHDA, CDR2 SQIVND (reference sequence). This CDR3 has 12 residues. CDR3 bases: TGTGCCAGTAGTCCTATAGGAAGGGGACCGGACTTC. Translating gives CASSPIGRGPDF.

The chain combines TRBV11-2 with TRBJ2-1; TRBD2 agrees at 9 bases. The CDR3 spans 17 residues. Trimming removed 5 bases from V and 6 bases from J; junction bases left unmatched: 14. CDR1 is SGHAT, CDR2 FQNNGV, per germline. CDR3 sequence: CASSPEASGTKGNEQFF. The CDR3 DNA is TGTGCCAGCAGCCCAGAAGCTAGCGGGACGAAGGGCAATGAGCAGTTCTTC.

This clone was seen once. CDR3 sequence reads: CASSQKLGSVYTF. In DNA, the CDR3 is TGTGCCAGCAGCCAAAAGTTAGGCTCCGTCTACACCTTC. This rearrangement joins TRBV14 to TRBJ1-2; D is ambiguous. The CDR3 consists of 13 residues. Between the trimmed V and J ends, which lost 2 bases and 10 bases, there was a span of 14 bases. Germline CDR1 SGHDN, CDR2 FVKESK.

This clone was detected only a few times. V usage is TRBV2 and J usage is TRBJ1-5; 8 bases align to TRBD1. In germline, CDR1 is SNHLY, CDR2 FYNNEI. Losses at the gene ends were 4 bases for V and 1 base for J; bases not matched to a gene: 3. The CDR3 contains 15 residues. CDR3 sequence: CASSADRASNQPQHF. The CDR3 nucleotides are TGTGCCAGCAGTGCGGACAGGGCGAGCAATCAGCCCCAGCATTTT.

This chain links TRBV27 with TRBJ2-5; 10 nucleotides line up with TRBD2. CDR3 length: 15 amino acids. The trim removed 4 bases at V and 2 bases at J, leaving 4 bases unmatched. Germline loops: CDR1 MNHEY, CDR2 SMNVEV (reference sequence). Written as DNA, the CDR3 is TGTGCCAGCAGTTCCCTAGCGGGGGTGCAAGAGACCCAGTACTTC. Amino acid sequence: CASSSLAGVQETQYF.

This clone was counted only a few times. This sequence joins TRBV5-1 and TRBJ1-5; no reliable D call. The germline V and J ends were trimmed by 4 bases and 4 bases, with 12 bases remaining between them. The length of the CDR3 is 14 residues. CDR1 and CDR2 from the germline V gene are SGHRS and YFSETQ. The CDR3 sequence: CASSRSGLNQPQHF. DNA for the CDR3: TGCGCCAGCAGCCGGTCAGGTCTTAATCAGCCCCAGCATTTT.

The chain has TRBV6-5 and TRBJ1-2, with D perhaps TRBD1 (5 bases). V was shortened by 2 bases and J by 8 bases, with 12 bases between the two germline ends. Germline V gene sequence: CDR1 MNHEY, CDR2 SVGAGI. The CDR3 is 13 amino acids. CDR3 amino acids: CASSYPAGVGYTF. The CDR3, as DNA: TGTGCCAGCAGTTACCCTGCGGGGGTAGGCTACACCTTC.

This rearrangement joins TRBV6-9 to TRBJ2-3; 12 bases match TRBD2. CDR1 is MNHGY, CDR2 SVAAGI, per germline. J gave up 4 bases and V 8 bases, and 10 bases lay outside the gene matches. CDR3 size: 16 residues. The CDR3 sequence is CASADRTSGIPDTQYF. Written as DNA, the CDR3 is TGTGCCAGCGCAGACCGGACTAGCGGGATCCCAGATACGCAGTATTTT.

The chain is built from TRBV18 and TRBJ1-5; 7 nucleotides match TRBD1. Germline V gives CDR1 KGHSH, CDR2 LQKENI. Unmatched junction bases numbered 5, after V lost 6 bases and J lost 6 bases. This CDR3 contains 13 residues. The CDR3 nucleotides are TGTGCCAGCTCGCTGAACAGGGGTCAGCCCCAGCATTTT. Encoded protein: CASSLNRGQPQHF.

The rearrangement uses TRBV30 and TRBJ2-5; 7 bases map to TRBD2. V lost 4 bases, J lost 5 bases, and 7 bases stayed unmatched. This CDR3 has 13 amino acids. The germline V gene encodes CDR1 GTSNPN and CDR2 SVGIG (reference sequence). CDR3: CAWTSGGGETQYF. Here the CDR3 DNA reads TGTGCCTGGACTAGCGGAGGTGGGGAGACCCAGTACTTC.

The rearrangement links TRBV7-9 to TRBJ1-2; tentative D call: TRBD1 (6 bases). Trimming shortened V by 1 base and J by 5 bases, and 11 bases separated the two germline ends. From germline, CDR1 is SEHNR and CDR2 FQNEAQ (reference sequence). The CDR3 is 14 residues long. Here the CDR3 DNA reads TGTGCCAGCAGCTTAGGACAGGAAGTGTATGGCTACACCTTC. The encoded protein is CASSLGQEVYGYTF.

The rearrangement links TRBV7-9 to TRBJ2-5, with TRBD2 identical over 11 bases. Germline-derived CDR1 and CDR2 are SEHNR and FQNEAQ (reference sequence). Germline trimming cut 5 bases from V and 5 bases from J; bases unmatched to any gene: 4. The CDR3 has 14 residues. The CDR3 sequence: CASSVLAGEETQYF. The CDR3 bases are TGTGCCAGCAGCGTACTAGCGGGGGAGGAGACCCAGTACTTC.